What follows describes a single T cell receptor (beta chain). Method: immunoSEQ multiplex PCR; TCRdb's copy keeps in-frame clones and lacks some. The data hold roughly 90,000 clones, with just under 95% observed a single time. Germline V gives CDR1 GTSNPN, CDR2 SVGIG (reference sequence). V lost 3 bases and J lost 2, with 8 bases in between. This CDR3 is built from 12 residues. This specimen belongs to a study of technical replicates of blood from a handful of donors. This receptor was identified in a human donor in good health. This chain joins TRBV30 and TRBJ2-7, with D hard to call. Sequences were obtained from T cells isolated from PBMCs. The chain's CDR3 is CAWRRATYEQYF. The CDR3 nucleotides read TGTGCCTGGAGAAGAGCTACCTACGAGCAGTACTTC.